This TCR beta chain is from a study of blood T cell repertoires in COVID-19 (dated by TCRdb to about 2020). With respect to the entire study: Samples from collaborators originated in the United States, Italy and Spain and spanned both the acute and convalescent phases of COVID-19. The prospective study material was composed of cDNA or gDNA derived from T cells, B-cell-depleted T cells, or PBMCs. Subjects who had been exposed to COVID-19, were actively infected with it, or had recovered from it provided the deeply sampled blood TCRbeta repertoires that made up the dataset. The repertoires were released in a freely available public database meant as a resource for research on the immune response to SARS-CoV-2. The samples were drawn from the first 160 participants of the ongoing ImmuneRACE study and from 1,254 subjects provided by 6 global collaborators. A de-identified subject ID, COVID-19 status, age in years and sex were almost always included in the sample metadata. HLA class I and class II types, where available, came from metadata supplied by the sample provider rather than from assay-based typing. The full study reports these points: The amount of clinical and demographic metadata varied by source and participant and was provided uncurated.

TCRbeta CDR3 regions were amplified from genomic DNA by means of the immunoSEQ Assay, a bias-controlled multiplex PCR. In the authors' own workflow: Nucleated cell counts per sample were estimated from amplification of reference gene primers within the assay. To quantify the absolute abundance of each unique TCRbeta CDR3 rearrangement, sequence reads were collapsed and filtered. Productive Simpson clonality was computed per sample as the square root of Simpson's diversity index over productive rearrangements. The table comes from immuneACCESS by way of TCRdb, which keeps in-frame sequences with V and J called. Part of the clones is missing from these tables; in studies checked, under half for an unresolved V gene and the rest for unknown reasons. V and J calls and clone size are as listed in that table; D and trimming were resolved from the DNA. Across this sample there are under 250,000 clones, with approximately 84% seen only once. The ten top clones hold more than 4% of the sample.

The collaborating institutions used their own protocols to collect whole blood in K2EDTA tubes. For TCRbeta analysis, collaborator samples were shipped as frozen whole blood, as isolated PBMCs, or as DNA extracted from either sample type. The CDR3 measures 15 amino acids from cysteine to phenylalanine. Only CDR3 DNA is held: 45 bases, read in frame from base 1. The germline V gene sets CDR1 to SGHRS and CDR2 to YFSETQ. Comment on this clone: Its antigen target is currently unknown. Base-call qualities are not available, and no considerably larger clone is one nucleotide away.

The sample was peripheral blood. The rearranged segments are TRBV5-1 and TRBJ2-2; TRBD2 fits 8 bases in the junction. The receptor comes from a man over 45 with acute or convalescent COVID-19. The sequence in DNA is TGCGCTAGCGGGGAGCTAGCGTCGGTCACCGGGGAGCTGTTTTTT. This codes for CASGELASVTGELFF.